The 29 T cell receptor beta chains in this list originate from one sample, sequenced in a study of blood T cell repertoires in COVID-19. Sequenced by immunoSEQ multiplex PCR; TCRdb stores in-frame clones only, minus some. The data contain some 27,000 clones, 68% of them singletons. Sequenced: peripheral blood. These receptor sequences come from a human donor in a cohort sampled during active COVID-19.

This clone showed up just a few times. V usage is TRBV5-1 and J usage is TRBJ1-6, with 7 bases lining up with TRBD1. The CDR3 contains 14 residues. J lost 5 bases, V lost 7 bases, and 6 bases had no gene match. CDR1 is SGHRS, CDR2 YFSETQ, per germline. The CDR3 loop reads CASQGGSDNSPLHF. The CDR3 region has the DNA TGCGCCAGCCAAGGGGGCTCTGATAATTCACCCCTCCACTTT.

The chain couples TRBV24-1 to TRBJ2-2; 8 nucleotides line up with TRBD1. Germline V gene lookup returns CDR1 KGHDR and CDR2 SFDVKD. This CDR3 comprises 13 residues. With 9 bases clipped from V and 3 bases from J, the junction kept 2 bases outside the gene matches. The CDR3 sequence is CATGQGHTGELFF. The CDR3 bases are TGTGCCACCGGACAGGGCCACACCGGGGAGCTGTTTTTT.

CDR3: CASSQFPGGTAIAQPQHF. DNA of the CDR3: TGTGCCAGCAGCCAATTCCCGGGGGGGACAGCAATAGCTCAGCCCCAGCATTTT. The chain is built from TRBV4-2 and TRBJ1-5, with TRBD1 matching 7 bases. J was trimmed by 6 bases and V by 2 bases; bases with no gene match: 16. This CDR3 comprises 18 residues. Germline-derived CDR1 and CDR2 are LGHNA and YNFKEQ.

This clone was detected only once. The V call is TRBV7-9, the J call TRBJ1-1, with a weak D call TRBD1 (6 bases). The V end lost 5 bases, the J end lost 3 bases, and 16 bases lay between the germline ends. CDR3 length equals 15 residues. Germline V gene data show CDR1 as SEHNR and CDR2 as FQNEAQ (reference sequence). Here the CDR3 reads CASSLKSKGDTEAFF. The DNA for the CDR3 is TGTGCCAGCAGCCTAAAGAGTAAGGGGGACACTGAAGCTTTCTTT.

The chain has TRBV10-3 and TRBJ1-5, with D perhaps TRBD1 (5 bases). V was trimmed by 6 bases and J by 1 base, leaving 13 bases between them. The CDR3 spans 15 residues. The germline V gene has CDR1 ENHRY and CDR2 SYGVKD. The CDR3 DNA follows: TGTGCCATCAGCCCCGGGACTCGGAGCAATCAGCCCCAGCATTTT. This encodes CAISPGTRSNQPQHF.

In nucleotides, the CDR3 is TGTGCCAGCAGCTTGGAGGACAGCACCTCGGGGGGCTACACCTTC. It yields the protein CASSLEDSTSGGYTF. The genes are TRBV5-5 and TRBJ1-2; the D gene is possibly TRBD1 (6 bases). Trimming took off 0 bases at V and 8 bases at J, with 17 bases between the two ends. Germline V gene sequence: CDR1 SGHKS, CDR2 YYEKEE (reference sequence). The CDR3 length is 15 residues.

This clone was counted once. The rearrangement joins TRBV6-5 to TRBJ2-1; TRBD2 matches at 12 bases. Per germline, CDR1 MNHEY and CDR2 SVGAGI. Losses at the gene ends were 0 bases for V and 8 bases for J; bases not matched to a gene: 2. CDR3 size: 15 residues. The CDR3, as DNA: TGTGCCAGCAGTTACTCGAGACTAGCGGGAGATGAGCAGTTCTTC. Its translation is CASSYSRLAGDEQFF.

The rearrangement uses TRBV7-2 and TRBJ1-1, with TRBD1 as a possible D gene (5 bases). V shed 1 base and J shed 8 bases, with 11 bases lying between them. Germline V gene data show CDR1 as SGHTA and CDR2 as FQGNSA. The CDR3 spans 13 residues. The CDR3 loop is CASSLDRIEEAFF. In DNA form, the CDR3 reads TGTGCCAGCAGCTTAGACAGGATTGAGGAAGCTTTCTTT.

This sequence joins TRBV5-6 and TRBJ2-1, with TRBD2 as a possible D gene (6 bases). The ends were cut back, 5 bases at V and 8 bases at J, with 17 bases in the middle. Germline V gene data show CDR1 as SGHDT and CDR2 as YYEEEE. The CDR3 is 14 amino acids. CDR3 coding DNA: TGTGCCAGCAGTCGGGAGAGCCCTCGAGATGAGCAGTTCTTC. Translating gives CASSRESPRDEQFF.

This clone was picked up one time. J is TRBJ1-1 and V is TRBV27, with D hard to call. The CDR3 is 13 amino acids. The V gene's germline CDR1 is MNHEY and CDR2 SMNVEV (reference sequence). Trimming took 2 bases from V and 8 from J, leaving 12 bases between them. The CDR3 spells CASSLKADLEAFF. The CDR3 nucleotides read TGTGCCAGCAGTTTAAAAGCGGATCTGGAAGCTTTCTTT.

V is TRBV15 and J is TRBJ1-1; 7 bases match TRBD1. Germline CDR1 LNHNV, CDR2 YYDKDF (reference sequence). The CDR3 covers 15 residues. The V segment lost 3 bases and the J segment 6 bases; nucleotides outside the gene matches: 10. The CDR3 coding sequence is TGTGCCACCAGCAGCCCACAGGGGAAGGGCGCTGAAGCTTTCTTT. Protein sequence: CATSSPQGKGAEAFF.

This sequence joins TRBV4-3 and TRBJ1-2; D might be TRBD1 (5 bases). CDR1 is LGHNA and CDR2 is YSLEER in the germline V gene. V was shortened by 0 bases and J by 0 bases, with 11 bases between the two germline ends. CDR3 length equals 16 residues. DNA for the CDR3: TGCGCCAGCAGCCAAGATTTTGCGGGGGCTAACTATGGCTACACCTTC. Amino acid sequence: CASSQDFAGANYGYTF.

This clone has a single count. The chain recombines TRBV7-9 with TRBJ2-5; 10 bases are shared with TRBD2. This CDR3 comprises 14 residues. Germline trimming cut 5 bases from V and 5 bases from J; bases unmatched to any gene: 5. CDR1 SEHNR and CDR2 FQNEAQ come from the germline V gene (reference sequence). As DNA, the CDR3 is TGTGCCAGCAGCCATCTAGCGGGAGTCGAGACCCAGTACTTC. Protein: CASSHLAGVETQYF.

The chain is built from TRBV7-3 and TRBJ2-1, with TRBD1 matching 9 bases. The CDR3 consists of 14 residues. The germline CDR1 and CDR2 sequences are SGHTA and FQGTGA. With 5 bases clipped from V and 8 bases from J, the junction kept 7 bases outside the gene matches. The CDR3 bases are TGTGCCAGCAGCCCCAGGGACAGGGTGCATGAGCAGTTCTTC. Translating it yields CASSPRDRVHEQFF.

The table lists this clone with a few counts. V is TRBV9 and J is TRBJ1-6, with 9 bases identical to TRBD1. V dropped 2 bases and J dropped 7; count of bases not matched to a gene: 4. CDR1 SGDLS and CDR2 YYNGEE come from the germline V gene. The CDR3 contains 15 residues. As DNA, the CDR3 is TGTGCCAGCAGCGTTAGACAGGGGGACAATTCACCCCTCCACTTT. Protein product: CASSVRQGDNSPLHF. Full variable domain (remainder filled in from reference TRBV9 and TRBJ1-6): DSGVTQTPKHLITATGQRVTLRCSPRSGDLSVYWYQQSLDQGLQFLIQYYNGEERAKGNILERFSAQQFPDLHSELNLSSLELGDSALYFCASSVRQGDNSPLHFGNGTRLTVT.

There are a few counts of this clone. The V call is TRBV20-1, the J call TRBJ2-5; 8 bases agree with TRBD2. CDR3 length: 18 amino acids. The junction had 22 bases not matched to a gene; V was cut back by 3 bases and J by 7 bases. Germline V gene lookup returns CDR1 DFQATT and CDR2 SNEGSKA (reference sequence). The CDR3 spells CSASAPAAGALGVATQYF. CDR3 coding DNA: TGCAGTGCTAGTGCCCCCGCAGCGGGGGCCTTGGGGGTCGCGACCCAGTACTTC.

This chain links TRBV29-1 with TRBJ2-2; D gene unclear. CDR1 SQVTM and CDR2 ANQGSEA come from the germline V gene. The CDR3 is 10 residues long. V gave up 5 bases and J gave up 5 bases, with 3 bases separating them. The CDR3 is CSVLTGELFF. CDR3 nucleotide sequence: TGCAGCGTTCTAACCGGGGAGCTGTTTTTT.

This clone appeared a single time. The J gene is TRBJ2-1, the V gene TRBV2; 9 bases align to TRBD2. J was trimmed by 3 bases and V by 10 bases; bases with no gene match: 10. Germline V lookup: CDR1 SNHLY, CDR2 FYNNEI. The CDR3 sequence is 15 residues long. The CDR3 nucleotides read TGTGCCATCAAGGGTAGCGGGGGCCACTACAATGAGCAGTTCTTC. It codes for CAIKGSGGHYNEQFF.

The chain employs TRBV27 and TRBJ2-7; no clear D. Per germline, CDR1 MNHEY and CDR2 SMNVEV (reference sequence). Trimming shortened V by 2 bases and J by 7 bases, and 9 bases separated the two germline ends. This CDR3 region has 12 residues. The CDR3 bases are TGTGCCAGCAGTTTAAAGACACGGGAGCAGTACTTC. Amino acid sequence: CASSLKTREQYF.

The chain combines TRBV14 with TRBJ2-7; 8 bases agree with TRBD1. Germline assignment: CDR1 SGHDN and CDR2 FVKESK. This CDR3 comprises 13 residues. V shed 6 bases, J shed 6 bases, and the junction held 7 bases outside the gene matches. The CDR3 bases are TGTGCCAGCAGTCCTCCAGGGGGCAGCGAGCAGTACTTC. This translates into CASSPPGGSEQYF.

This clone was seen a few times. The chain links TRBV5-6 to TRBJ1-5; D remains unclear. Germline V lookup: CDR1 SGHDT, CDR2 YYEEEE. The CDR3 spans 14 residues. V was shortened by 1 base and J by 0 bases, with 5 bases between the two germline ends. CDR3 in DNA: TGTGCCAGCAGCTTGATGTATAGCAATCAGCCCCAGCATTTT. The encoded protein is CASSLMYSNQPQHF.

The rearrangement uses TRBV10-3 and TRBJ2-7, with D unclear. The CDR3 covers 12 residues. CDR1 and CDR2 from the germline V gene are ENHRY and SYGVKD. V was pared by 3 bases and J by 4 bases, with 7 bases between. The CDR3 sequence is CAISDGDYEQYF. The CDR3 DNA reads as TGTGCCATCAGTGATGGAGATTACGAGCAGTACTTC.

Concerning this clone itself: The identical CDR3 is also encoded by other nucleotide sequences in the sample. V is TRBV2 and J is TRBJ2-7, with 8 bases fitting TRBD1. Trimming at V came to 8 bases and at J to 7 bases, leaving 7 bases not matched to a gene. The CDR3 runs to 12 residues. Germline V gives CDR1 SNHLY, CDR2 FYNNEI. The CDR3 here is CASGQGLGEQYF. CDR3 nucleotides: TGTGCCAGCGGACAGGGTTTAGGAGAGCAGTACTTC.

The DNA of the CDR3 is TGTGCCAGCAGCTTTGACTACAGGGGAGCGTACAATGAGCAGTTCTTC. It specifies CASSFDYRGAYNEQFF. The rearrangement uses TRBV7-9 and TRBJ2-1; TRBD1 agrees at 7 bases. Germline values: CDR1 SEHNR, CDR2 FQNEAQ (reference sequence). The CDR3 spans 16 residues. After removal of 3 bases from V and 4 bases from J, the junction contained 9 bases not matched to a gene.

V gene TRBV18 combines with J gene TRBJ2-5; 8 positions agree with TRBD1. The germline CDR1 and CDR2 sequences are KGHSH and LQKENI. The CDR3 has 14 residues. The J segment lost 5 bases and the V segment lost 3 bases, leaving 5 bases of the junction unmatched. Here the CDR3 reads CASSPDRARETQYF. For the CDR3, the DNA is TGTGCCAGCTCACCGGACAGGGCGAGGGAGACCCAGTACTTC.

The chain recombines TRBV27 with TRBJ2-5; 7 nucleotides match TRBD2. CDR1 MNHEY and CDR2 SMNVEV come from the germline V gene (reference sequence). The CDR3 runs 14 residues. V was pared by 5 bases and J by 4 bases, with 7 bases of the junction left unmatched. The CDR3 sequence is CASSPRWGGETQYF. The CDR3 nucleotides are TGTGCCAGCAGTCCCAGGTGGGGGGGAGAGACCCAGTACTTC.

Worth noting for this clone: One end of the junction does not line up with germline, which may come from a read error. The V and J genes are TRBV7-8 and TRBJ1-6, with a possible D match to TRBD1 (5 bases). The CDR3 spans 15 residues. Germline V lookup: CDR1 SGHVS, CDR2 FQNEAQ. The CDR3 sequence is CASTLWDSFDSPLHF. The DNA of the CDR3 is TGTGCCAGCACCTTATGGGACTCCTTTGATTCACCCCTCCACTTT.

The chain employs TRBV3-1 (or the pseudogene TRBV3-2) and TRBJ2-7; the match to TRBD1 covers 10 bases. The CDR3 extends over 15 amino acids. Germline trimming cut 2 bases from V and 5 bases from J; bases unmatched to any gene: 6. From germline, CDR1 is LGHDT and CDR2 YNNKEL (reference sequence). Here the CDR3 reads CASSQHRDRGNEQYF. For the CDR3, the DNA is TGTGCCAGCAGCCAACACCGGGACAGGGGAAACGAGCAGTACTTC.

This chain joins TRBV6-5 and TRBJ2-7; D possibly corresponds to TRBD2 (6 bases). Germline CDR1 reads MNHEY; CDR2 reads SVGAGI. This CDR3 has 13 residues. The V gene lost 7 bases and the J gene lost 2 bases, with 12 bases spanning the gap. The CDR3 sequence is CASTWTITYEQYF. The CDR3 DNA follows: TGTGCCAGCACCTGGACTATAACCTACGAGCAGTACTTC.